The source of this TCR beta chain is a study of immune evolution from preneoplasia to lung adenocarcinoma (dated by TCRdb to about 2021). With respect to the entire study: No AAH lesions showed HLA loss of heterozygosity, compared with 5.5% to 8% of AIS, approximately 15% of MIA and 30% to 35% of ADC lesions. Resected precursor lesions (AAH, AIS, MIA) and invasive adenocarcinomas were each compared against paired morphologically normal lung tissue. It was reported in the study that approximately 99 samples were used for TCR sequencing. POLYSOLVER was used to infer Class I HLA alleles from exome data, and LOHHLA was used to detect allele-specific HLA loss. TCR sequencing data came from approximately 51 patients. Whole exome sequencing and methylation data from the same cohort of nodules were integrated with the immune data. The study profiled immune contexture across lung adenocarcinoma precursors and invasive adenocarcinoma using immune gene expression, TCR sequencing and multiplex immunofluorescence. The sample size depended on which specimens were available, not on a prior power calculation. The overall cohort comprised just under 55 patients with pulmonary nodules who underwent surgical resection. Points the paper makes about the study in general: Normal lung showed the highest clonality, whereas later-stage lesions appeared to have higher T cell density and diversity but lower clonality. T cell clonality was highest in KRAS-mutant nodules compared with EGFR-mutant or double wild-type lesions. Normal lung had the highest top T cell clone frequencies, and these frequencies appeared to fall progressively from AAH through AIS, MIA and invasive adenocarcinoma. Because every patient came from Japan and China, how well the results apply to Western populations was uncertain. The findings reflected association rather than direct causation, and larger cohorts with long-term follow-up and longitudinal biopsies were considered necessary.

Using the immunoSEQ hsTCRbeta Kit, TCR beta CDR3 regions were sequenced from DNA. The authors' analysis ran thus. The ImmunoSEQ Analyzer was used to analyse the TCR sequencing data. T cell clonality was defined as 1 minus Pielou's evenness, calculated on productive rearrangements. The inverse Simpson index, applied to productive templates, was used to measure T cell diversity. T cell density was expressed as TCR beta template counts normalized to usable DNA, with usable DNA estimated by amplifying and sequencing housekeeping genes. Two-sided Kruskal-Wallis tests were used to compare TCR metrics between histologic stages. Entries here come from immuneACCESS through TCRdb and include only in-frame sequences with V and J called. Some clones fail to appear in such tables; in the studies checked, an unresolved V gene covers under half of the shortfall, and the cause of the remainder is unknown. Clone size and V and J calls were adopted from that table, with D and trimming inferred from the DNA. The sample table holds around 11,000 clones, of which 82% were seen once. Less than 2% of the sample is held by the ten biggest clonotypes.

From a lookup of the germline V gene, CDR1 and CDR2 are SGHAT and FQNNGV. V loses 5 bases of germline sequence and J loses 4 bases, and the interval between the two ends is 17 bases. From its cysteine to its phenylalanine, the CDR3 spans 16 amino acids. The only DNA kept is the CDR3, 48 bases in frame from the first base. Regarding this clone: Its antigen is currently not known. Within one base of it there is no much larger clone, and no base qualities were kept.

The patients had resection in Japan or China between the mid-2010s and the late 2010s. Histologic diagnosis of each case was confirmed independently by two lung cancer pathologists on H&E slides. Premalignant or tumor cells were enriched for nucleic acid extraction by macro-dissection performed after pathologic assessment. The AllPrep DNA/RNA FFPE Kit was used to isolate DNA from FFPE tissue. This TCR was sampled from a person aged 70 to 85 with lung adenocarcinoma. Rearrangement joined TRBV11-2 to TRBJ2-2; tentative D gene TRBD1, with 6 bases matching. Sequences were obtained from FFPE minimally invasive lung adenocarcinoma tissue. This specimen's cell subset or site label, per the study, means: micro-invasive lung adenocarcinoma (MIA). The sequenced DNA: TGTGCCAGCAGCCGGATGGTGGGGGCGGGCACCGGGGAGCTGTTTTTT. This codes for CASSRMVGAGTGELFF.